What follows describes a single TCR beta chain. The data stem from a study of read filtering for tumor transcriptome and immune sequencing. Background on the study: Patients were approximately 17 male and about 14 female, mean age approximately 70 years, range about 47 to 85.

The V end lost 2 bases, the J end lost 1 base, and 23 bases lay between the germline ends. The CDR3 length is 19 residues. Germline V gene lookup returns CDR1 SEHNR and CDR2 FQNEAQ (reference sequence). From approximately 430 ng of RNA, a library with molecular barcoded alpha/delta and beta/gamma adaptors was made. Each CDR3 protein gets one entry after TCRdb re-called the reads with MiXCR. Among tens of thousands of distinct CDR3 sequences listed, roughly a fifth were seen once. Sequences were obtained from a population of CD138-negative cells sorted from bone marrow. This chain joins TRBV7-9 and TRBJ1-2; D call uncertain. This receptor was identified in a donor at least 40 years old with multiple myeloma. In nucleotides, the CDR3 is TGTGCCAGCAGCTTACCTCTTCGGTCTGGGCGTACTAGTAACTATGGCTACACCTTC. Translated: CASSLPLRSGRTSNYGYTF.